This T cell receptor (beta chain) was identified during a study of cytomegalovirus exposure and HLA in healthy donors. The study's findings and limits: Later work found that TCR association rates differed between HLA loci; DRB1 had the most and HLA-C the fewest.

With regard to this clone: The antigen remains unidentified.

Germline CDR1 and CDR2: SGHRS and YFSETQ. This CDR3 is built from 16 residues. Trimming stripped 4 bases from V and 0 bases from J, with 15 bases between. The primer mix had 60 Vbeta and 13 Jbeta primers. The data were produced by immunoSEQ multiplex PCR, yet TCRdb's version contains in-frame clones alone and is incomplete. The sample holds around 140,000 clones; approximately 80% are singletons and the top ten take approximately 1.3%. The receptor was derived from a man younger than 40 in good health and CMV-seropositive. Sequencing was carried out using PBMCs. The chain employs TRBV5-1 and TRBJ2-3; D is possibly TRBD2 (5 bases). DNA of the CDR3: TGCGCCAGCAGCGCGGGTCTTACTGGGAGCACAGATACGCAGTATTTT. It is translated as CASSAGLTGSTDTQYF.